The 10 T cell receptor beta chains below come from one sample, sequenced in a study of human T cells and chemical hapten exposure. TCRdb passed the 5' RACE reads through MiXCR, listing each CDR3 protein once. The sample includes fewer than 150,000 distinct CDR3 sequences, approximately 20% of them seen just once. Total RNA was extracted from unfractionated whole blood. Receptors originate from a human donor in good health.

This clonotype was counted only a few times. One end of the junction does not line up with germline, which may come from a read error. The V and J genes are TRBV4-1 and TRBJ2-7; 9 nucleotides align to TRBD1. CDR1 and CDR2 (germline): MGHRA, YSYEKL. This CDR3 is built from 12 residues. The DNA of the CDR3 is TGCGCCAGCAGCCCTGGGGGGACAGGGCCGTTTTTT. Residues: CASSPGGTGPFF.

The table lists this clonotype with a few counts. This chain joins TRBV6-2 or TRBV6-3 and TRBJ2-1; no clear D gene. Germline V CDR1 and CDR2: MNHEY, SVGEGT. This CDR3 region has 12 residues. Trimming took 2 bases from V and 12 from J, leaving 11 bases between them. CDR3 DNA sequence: TGTGCCAGCAGTTACGACCTGACCACGCAGTTCTTC. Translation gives CASSYDLTTQFF.

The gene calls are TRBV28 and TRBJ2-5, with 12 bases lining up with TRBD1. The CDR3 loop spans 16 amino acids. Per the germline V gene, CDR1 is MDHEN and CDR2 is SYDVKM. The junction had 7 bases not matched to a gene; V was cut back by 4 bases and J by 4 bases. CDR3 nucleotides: TGTGCCAGCAGTTCTGCCGGGACAGGGGGCCGAGAGACCCAGTACTTC. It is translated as CASSSAGTGGRETQYF.

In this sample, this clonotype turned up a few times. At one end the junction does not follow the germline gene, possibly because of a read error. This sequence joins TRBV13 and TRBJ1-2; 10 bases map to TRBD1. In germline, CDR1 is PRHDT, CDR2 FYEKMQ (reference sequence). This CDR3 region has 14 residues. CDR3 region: CASTLTGTGDGYTF. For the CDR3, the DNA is TGTGCCAGCACCTTAACCGGGACAGGGGATGGCTACACCTTC.

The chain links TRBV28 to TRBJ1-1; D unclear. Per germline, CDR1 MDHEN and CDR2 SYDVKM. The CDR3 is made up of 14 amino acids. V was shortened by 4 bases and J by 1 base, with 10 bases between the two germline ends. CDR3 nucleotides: TGTGCCAGCAGTTCAGCACAGCCGAACACTGAAGCTTTCTTT. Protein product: CASSSAQPNTEAFF.

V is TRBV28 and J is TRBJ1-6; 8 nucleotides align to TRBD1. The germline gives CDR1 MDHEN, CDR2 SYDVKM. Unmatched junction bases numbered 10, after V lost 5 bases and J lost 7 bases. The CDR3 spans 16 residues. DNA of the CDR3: TGTGCCAGCAGTCCGCTCGGACAGGGAGTGAATTCACCCCTCCACTTT. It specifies CASSPLGQGVNSPLHF.

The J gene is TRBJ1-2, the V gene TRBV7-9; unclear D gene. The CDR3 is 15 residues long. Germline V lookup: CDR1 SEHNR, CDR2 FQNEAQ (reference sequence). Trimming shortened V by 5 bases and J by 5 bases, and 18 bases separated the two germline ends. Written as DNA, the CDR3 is TGTGCCAGCAGCCCGTCGCTAACACGGAATTATGGCTACACCTTC. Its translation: CASSPSLTRNYGYTF.

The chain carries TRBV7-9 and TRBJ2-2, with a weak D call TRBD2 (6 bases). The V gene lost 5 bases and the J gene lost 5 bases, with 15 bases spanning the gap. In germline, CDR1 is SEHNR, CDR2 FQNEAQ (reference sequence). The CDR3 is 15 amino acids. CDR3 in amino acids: CASSLPKGRTGELFF. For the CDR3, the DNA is TGTGCCAGCAGCCTCCCGAAAGGGAGGACCGGGGAGCTGTTTTTT.

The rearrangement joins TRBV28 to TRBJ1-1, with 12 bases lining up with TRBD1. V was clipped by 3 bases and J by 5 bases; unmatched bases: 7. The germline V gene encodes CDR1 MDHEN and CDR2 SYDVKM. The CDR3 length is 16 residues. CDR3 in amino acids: CASSLRDRGLGTEAFF. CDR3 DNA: TGTGCCAGCAGTTTGAGGGACAGGGGGCTGGGGACTGAAGCTTTCTTT. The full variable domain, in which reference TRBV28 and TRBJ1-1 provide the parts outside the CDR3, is DVKVTQSSRYLVKRTGEKVFLECVQDMDHENMFWYRQDPGLGLRLIYFSYDVKMKEKGDIPEGYSVSREKKERFSLILESASTNQTSMYLCASSLRDRGLGTEAFFGQGTRLTVV.

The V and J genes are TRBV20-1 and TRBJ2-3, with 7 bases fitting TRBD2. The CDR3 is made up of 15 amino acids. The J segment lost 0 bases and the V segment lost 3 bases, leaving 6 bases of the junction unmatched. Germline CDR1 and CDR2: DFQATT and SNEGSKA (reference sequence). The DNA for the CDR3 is TGCAGTGCTAGTTCCGCGGGAGTGAGCACAGATACGCAGTATTTT. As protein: CSASSAGVSTDTQYF.